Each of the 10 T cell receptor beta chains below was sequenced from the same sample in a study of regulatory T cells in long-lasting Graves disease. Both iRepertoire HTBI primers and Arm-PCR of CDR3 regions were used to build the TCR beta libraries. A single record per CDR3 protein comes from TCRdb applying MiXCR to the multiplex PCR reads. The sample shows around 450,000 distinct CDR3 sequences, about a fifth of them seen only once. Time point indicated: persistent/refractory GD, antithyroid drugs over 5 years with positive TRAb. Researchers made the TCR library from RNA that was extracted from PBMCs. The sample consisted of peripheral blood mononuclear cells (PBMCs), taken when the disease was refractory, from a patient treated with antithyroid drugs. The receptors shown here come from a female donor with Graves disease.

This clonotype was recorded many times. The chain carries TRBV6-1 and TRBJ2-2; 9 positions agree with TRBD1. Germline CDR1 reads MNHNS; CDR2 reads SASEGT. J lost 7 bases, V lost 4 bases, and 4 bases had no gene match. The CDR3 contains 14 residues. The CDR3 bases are TGTGCCAGCAGTGGGGACAGGGCGAGCGGGGAGCTGTTTTTT. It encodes CASSGDRASGELFF.

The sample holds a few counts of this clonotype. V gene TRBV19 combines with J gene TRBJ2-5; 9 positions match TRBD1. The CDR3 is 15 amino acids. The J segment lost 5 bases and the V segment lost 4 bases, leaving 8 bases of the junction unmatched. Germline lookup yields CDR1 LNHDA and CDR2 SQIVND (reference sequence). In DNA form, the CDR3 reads TGTGCCAGTAGTAGCACAGGGGGCGCCAGGGAGACCCAGTACTTC. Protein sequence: CASSSTGGARETQYF. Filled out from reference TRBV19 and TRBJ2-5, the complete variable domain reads DGGITQSPKYLFRKEGQNVTLSCEQNLNHDAMYWYRQDPGQGLRLIYYSQIVNDFQKGDIAEGYSVSREKKESFPLTVTSAQKNPTAFYLCASSSTGGARETQYFGPGTRLLVL.

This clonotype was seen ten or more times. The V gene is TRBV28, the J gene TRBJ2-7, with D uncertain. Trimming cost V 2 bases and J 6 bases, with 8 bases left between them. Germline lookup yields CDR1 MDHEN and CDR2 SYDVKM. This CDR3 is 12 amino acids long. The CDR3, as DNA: TGTGCCAGCAGTTTACAGGAAGGCGAGCAGTACTTC. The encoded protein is CASSLQEGEQYF.

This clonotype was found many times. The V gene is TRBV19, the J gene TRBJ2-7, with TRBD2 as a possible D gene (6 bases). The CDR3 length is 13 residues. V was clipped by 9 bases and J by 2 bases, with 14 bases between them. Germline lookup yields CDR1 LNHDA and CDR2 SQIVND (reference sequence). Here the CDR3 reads CASSGLTTYEQYF. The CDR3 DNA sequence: TGTGCCAGCTCGGGACTGACAACCTACGAGCAGTACTTC. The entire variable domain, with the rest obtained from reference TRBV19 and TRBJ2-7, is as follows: DGGITQSPKYLFRKEGQNVTLSCEQNLNHDAMYWYRQDPGQGLRLIYYSQIVNDFQKGDIAEGYSVSREKKESFPLTVTSAQKNPTAFYLCASSGLTTYEQYFGPGTRLTVT.

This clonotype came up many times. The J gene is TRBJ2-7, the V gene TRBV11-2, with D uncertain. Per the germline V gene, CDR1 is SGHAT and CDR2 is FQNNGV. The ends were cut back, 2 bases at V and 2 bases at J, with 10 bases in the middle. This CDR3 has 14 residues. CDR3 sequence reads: CASSLLGDTYEQYF. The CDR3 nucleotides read TGTGCCAGCAGCTTACTTGGGGATACCTACGAGCAGTACTTC.

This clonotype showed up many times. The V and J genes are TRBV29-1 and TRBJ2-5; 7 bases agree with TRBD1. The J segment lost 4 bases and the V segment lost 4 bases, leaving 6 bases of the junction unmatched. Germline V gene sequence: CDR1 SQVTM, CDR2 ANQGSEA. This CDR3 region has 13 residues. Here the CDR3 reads CSVGYRGGETQYF. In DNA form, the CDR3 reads TGCAGCGTTGGCTACAGGGGCGGAGAGACCCAGTACTTC.

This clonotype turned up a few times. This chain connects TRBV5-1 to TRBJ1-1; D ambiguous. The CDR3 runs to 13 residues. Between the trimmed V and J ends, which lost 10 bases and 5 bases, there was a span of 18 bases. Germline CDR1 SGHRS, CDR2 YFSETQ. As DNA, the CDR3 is TGCGCCTCAAGCTCCCCCATTACGACTGAAGCTTTCTTT. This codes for CASSSPITTEAFF.

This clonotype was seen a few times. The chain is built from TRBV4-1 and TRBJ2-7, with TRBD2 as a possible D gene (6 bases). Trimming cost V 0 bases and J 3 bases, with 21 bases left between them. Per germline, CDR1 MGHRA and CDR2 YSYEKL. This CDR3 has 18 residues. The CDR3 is CASSQETNSGLSYYEQYF. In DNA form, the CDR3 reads TGCGCCAGCAGCCAAGAGACCAATAGCGGCTTGTCCTACTACGAGCAGTACTTC.

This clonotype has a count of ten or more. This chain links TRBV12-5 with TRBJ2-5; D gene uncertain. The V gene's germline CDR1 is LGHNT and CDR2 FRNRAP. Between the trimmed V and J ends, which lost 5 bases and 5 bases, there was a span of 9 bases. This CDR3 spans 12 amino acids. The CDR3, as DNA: TGTGCTAGTGGTCGCCGTGGGGAGACCCAGTACTTC. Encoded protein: CASGRRGETQYF.

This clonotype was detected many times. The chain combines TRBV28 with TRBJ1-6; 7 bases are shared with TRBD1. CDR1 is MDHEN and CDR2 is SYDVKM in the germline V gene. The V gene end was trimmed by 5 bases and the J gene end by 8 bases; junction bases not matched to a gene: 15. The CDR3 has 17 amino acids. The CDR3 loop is CASSTNQGVAVHSPLHF. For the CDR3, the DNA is TGTGCCAGCAGTACGAATCAGGGGGTGGCGGTTCATTCACCCCTCCACTTT.